This is a list of T cell receptor beta chains from one sample in a study of T-cell memory formation after mild COVID-19. TCRdb analysed the 5' RACE reads with MiXCR anew, one entry per CDR3 protein. This table has around 250,000 distinct CDR3 sequences, roughly 16% appearing once. The sequenced sample consisted of PBMCs or a T cell subset sorted from them (not recorded which). The receptors stem from a man aged 18 to 29 who had mild COVID-19 (a few samples of this study predate the infection). Cell type and time point are not known. Each CDR3 is given with its conserved first and last residue. D genes are given only for firm matches. Size tells how often a clone was seen (once, few, many) or the class of an expanded clone, and some rows leave it out.

v_gene: TRBV7-2
abundance: NA
d_gene: TRBD1
j_gene: TRBJ1-5
CDR3nt: TGTGCCAGCAGCTCTACAGGGGGAGGCCAGCCCCAGCATTTT
CDR3aa: CASSSTGGGQPQHF

v_gene: TRBV5-1
abundance: many
d_gene: TRBD2
j_gene: TRBJ2-3
CDR3nt: TGCGCCAGCAGCTTACCGATGGGAGGGGGCACAGATACGCAGTATTTT
CDR3aa: CASSLPMGGGTDTQYF

v_gene: TRBV7-2
abundance: NA
d_gene: NA
j_gene: TRBJ1-1
CDR3nt: TGTGCCAGCAGACTAACGGGCGGGAACACTGAAGCTTTCTTT
CDR3aa: CASRLTGGNTEAFF

v_gene: TRBV11-2
abundance: few
d_gene: TRBD2
j_gene: TRBJ2-5
CDR3nt: TGTGCCAGCAGCCCAGGACTAGCGGGGGGCTCCGGAGAGACCCAGTACTTC
CDR3aa: CASSPGLAGGSGETQYF

v_gene: TRBV7-8
abundance: NA
d_gene: NA
j_gene: TRBJ1-1
CDR3nt: TGTGCCAGCAGCTTAGAGGATGAAGCTTTCTTT
CDR3aa: CASSLEDEAFF

v_gene: TRBV9
abundance: few
d_gene: NA
j_gene: TRBJ1-2
CDR3nt: TGTGCCAGCAGCGTAGGGGCGGAAGGCGTCTATGGCTACACCTTC
CDR3aa: CASSVGAEGVYGYTF

v_gene: TRBV4-3
abundance: few
d_gene: TRBD1
j_gene: TRBJ1-4
CDR3nt: TGCGCCAGCAGCCCCGGGACAGGGGGGAAGAAACTGTTTTTT
CDR3aa: CASSPGTGGKKLFF

v_gene: TRBV29-1
abundance: NA
d_gene: TRBD1
j_gene: TRBJ1-2
CDR3nt: TGCAGCGTTCGCCCGGGACAGCGTTATGGCTACACCTTC
CDR3aa: CSVRPGQRYGYTF

v_gene: TRBV10-3
abundance: NA
d_gene: NA
j_gene: TRBJ1-2
CDR3nt: TGTGCCATCAGTGAGTCGGTCCACAGTCGCGGCTACACCTTC
CDR3aa: CAISESVHSRGYTF

v_gene: TRBV12-3/TRBV12-4
abundance: NA
d_gene: NA
j_gene: TRBJ1-2
CDR3nt: TGTGCCAGCAGTTTAAGGGGAATCTATGGCTACACCTTC
CDR3aa: CASSLRGIYGYTF

v_gene: TRBV9
abundance: few
d_gene: TRBD1
j_gene: TRBJ1-1
CDR3nt: TGTGCCAGCAGCGGACTTGGGACAGGGGGGTTCACTGAAGCTTTCTTT
CDR3aa: CASSGLGTGGFTEAFF

v_gene: TRBV20-1
abundance: NA
d_gene: NA
j_gene: TRBJ2-5
CDR3nt: TGCAGTGCTACAACCGGGACATCCGAAGAGACCCAGTACTTC
CDR3aa: CSATTGTSEETQYF

v_gene: TRBV20-1
abundance: NA
d_gene: TRBD1
j_gene: TRBJ2-4
CDR3nt: TGCAGTGCCCAAGCTCCCCAGGGGGCTGGCGCCAAAAACATTCAGTACTTC
CDR3aa: CSAQAPQGAGAKNIQYF

v_gene: TRBV5-1
abundance: NA
d_gene: NA
j_gene: TRBJ2-2
CDR3nt: TGCGCCAGCAGCTTGGTTCCCCTTCGGAACACCGGGGAGCTGTTTTTT
CDR3aa: CASSLVPLRNTGELFF

v_gene: TRBV2
abundance: few
d_gene: NA
j_gene: TRBJ1-6
CDR3nt: TGTGCCAGTGGACTCGAGGGGGGGCAACCCCTCCACTTT
CDR3aa: CASGLEGGQPLHF

v_gene: TRBV7-2
abundance: few
d_gene: NA
j_gene: TRBJ2-1
CDR3nt: TGTGCCAGCAGCCAAATGCACTCCTACAATGAGCAGTTCTTC
CDR3aa: CASSQMHSYNEQFF

v_gene: TRBV7-6
abundance: few
d_gene: TRBD2
j_gene: TRBJ2-3
CDR3nt: TGTGCCAGCAGCTTGTCTAGCGGGGGTTTGATCACAGATACGCAGTATTTT
CDR3aa: CASSLSSGGLITDTQYF

v_gene: TRBV4-1
abundance: few
d_gene: NA
j_gene: TRBJ2-5
CDR3nt: TGCGCCAGCAGCCAAGGACCAGTGAGACAAGAGACCCAGTACTTC
CDR3aa: CASSQGPVRQETQYF

v_gene: TRBV29-1
abundance: NA
d_gene: TRBD1
j_gene: TRBJ1-2
CDR3nt: TGCAGCGTTATCTCGGGACAGGGGTATGGAGGCTACACCTTC
CDR3aa: CSVISGQGYGGYTF

v_gene: TRBV6-5
abundance: few
d_gene: NA
j_gene: TRBJ1-4
CDR3nt: TGTGCCGTTCGGAGGGCCTCAACTAATGAAAAACTGTTTTTT
CDR3aa: CAVRRASTNEKLFF

v_gene: TRBV4-2
abundance: once
d_gene: TRBD2
j_gene: TRBJ2-3
CDR3nt: TGTGCCAGCAGCCAAGAGTTGACTAGCTGGGTAGATACGCAGTATTTT
CDR3aa: CASSQELTSWVDTQYF

v_gene: TRBV2
abundance: NA
d_gene: NA
j_gene: TRBJ1-6
CDR3nt: TGTGCCAGCAGTGAGGTAGTCGTGGGTACACCCCTCCACTTT
CDR3aa: CASSEVVVGTPLHF

v_gene: TRBV3-2
abundance: NA
d_gene: NA
j_gene: TRBJ1-5
CDR3nt: TGTGCCAGCAGCCCCTCCTTGAGGAATCAGCCCCAGCATTTT
CDR3aa: CASSPSLRNQPQHF

v_gene: TRBV4-1
abundance: NA
d_gene: NA
j_gene: TRBJ1-2
CDR3nt: TGCGCCAGCAGCCAAGATAGCCGGTCGGATGGCTACACCTTC
CDR3aa: CASSQDSRSDGYTF

v_gene: TRBV12-3/TRBV12-4
abundance: few
d_gene: NA
j_gene: TRBJ2-3
CDR3nt: TGTGCCAGCAGGCGTGAGGGAACAGATACGCAGTATTTT
CDR3aa: CASRREGTDTQYF

v_gene: TRBV12-3/TRBV12-4
abundance: few
d_gene: NA
j_gene: TRBJ2-6
CDR3nt: TGTGCCAGCAGTAAACGGACAGCCGACTCTGGGGCCAACGTCCTGACTTTC
CDR3aa: CASSKRTADSGANVLTF

v_gene: TRBV12-5
abundance: NA
d_gene: TRBD2
j_gene: TRBJ2-7
CDR3nt: TGTGCTAGTGGTTTGGCCCTAGCGGGGAAGCTGTACGAGCAGTACTTC
CDR3aa: CASGLALAGKLYEQYF

v_gene: TRBV5-1
abundance: many
d_gene: TRBD2
j_gene: TRBJ2-3
CDR3nt: TGCGCCAGCAGCCCGGAGGGGCTAGCGGGGGGGCGCAATACGCAGTATTTT
CDR3aa: CASSPEGLAGGRNTQYF

v_gene: TRBV7-2
abundance: NA
d_gene: NA
j_gene: TRBJ2-2
CDR3nt: TGTGCCAGCAGCCGAGCGGGTAGCACCGGGGAGCTGTTTTTT
CDR3aa: CASSRAGSTGELFF

v_gene: TRBV3-1
abundance: NA
d_gene: NA
j_gene: TRBJ1-2
CDR3nt: TGTGCCAGCAGCCAAGCGGTATGGGGCTACACCTTC
CDR3aa: CASSQAVWGYTF

v_gene: TRBV6-5
abundance: NA
d_gene: TRBD1
j_gene: TRBJ2-1
CDR3nt: TGTGCCAGCAGACCCGAGACAGGGGGTCCCAGGGAGCAGTTCTTC
CDR3aa: CASRPETGGPREQFF

v_gene: TRBV7-2
abundance: few
d_gene: NA
j_gene: TRBJ1-5
CDR3nt: TGTGCCAGCAGCTTTGTCGGGGCTAATCAGCCCCAGCATTTT
CDR3aa: CASSFVGANQPQHF

v_gene: TRBV20-1
abundance: few
d_gene: NA
j_gene: TRBJ2-7
CDR3nt: TGCAGTGCTAGGGGGGCCCCCTCCTACGAGCAGTACTTC
CDR3aa: CSARGAPSYEQYF

v_gene: TRBV20-1
abundance: NA
d_gene: NA
j_gene: TRBJ2-5
CDR3nt: TGCAGTGCTACACCCCGGGACTGGGGCTGGGAGACCCAGTACTTC
CDR3aa: CSATPRDWGWETQYF

v_gene: TRBV21-1
abundance: NA
d_gene: NA
j_gene: TRBJ1-1
CDR3nt: TGTGCCAGCAACCGGACAGGGGGCGAATTGATCGCTGAAGCTTTCTTT
CDR3aa: CASNRTGGELIAEAFF

v_gene: TRBV28
abundance: many
d_gene: TRBD2
j_gene: TRBJ2-3
CDR3nt: TGTGCCAGCAGCTTCCTCGGGGGGACAGATACGCAGTATTTT
CDR3aa: CASSFLGGTDTQYF

v_gene: TRBV6-4
abundance: many
d_gene: NA
j_gene: TRBJ1-6
CDR3nt: TGTGCCAGCAGTGACAGGGATAATTCACCCCTCCACTTT
CDR3aa: CASSDRDNSPLHF

v_gene: TRBV6-6
abundance: NA
d_gene: NA
j_gene: TRBJ1-1
CDR3nt: TGTGCCAGCAGTTATTACCCTGAAGCTTTCTTT
CDR3aa: CASSYYPEAFF

v_gene: TRBV27
abundance: few
d_gene: NA
j_gene: TRBJ1-5
CDR3nt: TGTGCCAGCAGTTTAGGAGGGTTCGACCAGCCCCAGCATTTT
CDR3aa: CASSLGGFDQPQHF

v_gene: TRBV9
abundance: few
d_gene: NA
j_gene: TRBJ2-7
CDR3nt: TGTGCCAGCAGCGCCGGGACAAGCTCCTACGAGCAGTACTTC
CDR3aa: CASSAGTSSYEQYF

v_gene: TRBV6-6
abundance: few
d_gene: NA
j_gene: TRBJ2-3
CDR3nt: TGTGCCAGCAGACCCCGAGAGGAAAAGGGGTATTTT
CDR3aa: CASRPREEKGYF

v_gene: TRBV20-1
abundance: NA
d_gene: NA
j_gene: TRBJ2-5
CDR3nt: TGCAGTGCCCCGAGGGAGACCCAGTACTTC
CDR3aa: CSAPRETQYF

v_gene: TRBV12-3/TRBV12-4
abundance: NA
d_gene: NA
j_gene: TRBJ2-4
CDR3nt: TGTGCCAGCAGTTTAGTAGGGGATTCGGGCATTCAGTACTTC
CDR3aa: CASSLVGDSGIQYF

v_gene: TRBV20-1
abundance: NA
d_gene: NA
j_gene: TRBJ1-5
CDR3nt: TGCAGTGCTAGGCTATATCGCGGCAATCAGCCCCAGCATTTT
CDR3aa: CSARLYRGNQPQHF

v_gene: TRBV9
abundance: NA
d_gene: TRBD1
j_gene: TRBJ2-4
CDR3nt: TGTGCCAGCAGCGTATCCGACAGGGTGGACATTCAGTACTTC
CDR3aa: CASSVSDRVDIQYF

v_gene: TRBV7-2
abundance: many
d_gene: NA
j_gene: TRBJ2-1
CDR3nt: TGTGCCAGCAGCCAAAGTAGGGACGGTGAGCAGTTCTTC
CDR3aa: CASSQSRDGEQFF

v_gene: TRBV12-3/TRBV12-4
abundance: NA
d_gene: NA
j_gene: TRBJ2-2
CDR3nt: TGTGCCAGCAGTCTACAGACTAGCACCGGGGAGCTGTTTTTT
CDR3aa: CASSLQTSTGELFF

v_gene: TRBV5-1
abundance: many
d_gene: TRBD2
j_gene: TRBJ2-1
CDR3nt: TGCGCCAGCAGCTTATCGGGGGGGAATTACAATGAGCAGTTCTTC
CDR3aa: CASSLSGGNYNEQFF

v_gene: TRBV7-9
abundance: few
d_gene: TRBD1
j_gene: TRBJ1-1
CDR3nt: TGTGCCAGCAGCTTAAACAGGGGAGGTTTGATCACTGAAGCTTTCTTT
CDR3aa: CASSLNRGGLITEAFF